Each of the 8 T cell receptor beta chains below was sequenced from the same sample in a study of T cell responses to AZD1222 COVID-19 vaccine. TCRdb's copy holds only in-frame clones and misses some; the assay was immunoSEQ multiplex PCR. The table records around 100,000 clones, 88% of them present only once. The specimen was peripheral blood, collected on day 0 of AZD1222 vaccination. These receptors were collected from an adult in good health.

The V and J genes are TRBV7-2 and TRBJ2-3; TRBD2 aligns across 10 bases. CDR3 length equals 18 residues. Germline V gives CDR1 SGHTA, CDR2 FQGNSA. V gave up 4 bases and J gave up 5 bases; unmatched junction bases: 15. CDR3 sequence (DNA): TGTGCCAGCAGCTCCTCCCGTCCAAGCGGGAGGGTCAAAGATACGCAGTATTTT. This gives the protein CASSSSRPSGRVKDTQYF. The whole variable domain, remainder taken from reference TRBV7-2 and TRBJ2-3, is GAGVSQSPSNKVTEKGKDVELRCDPISGHTALYWYRQSLGQGLEFLIYFQGNSAPDKSGLPSDRFSAERTGGSVSTLTIQRTQQEDSAVYLCASSSSRPSGRVKDTQYFGPGTRLTVL.

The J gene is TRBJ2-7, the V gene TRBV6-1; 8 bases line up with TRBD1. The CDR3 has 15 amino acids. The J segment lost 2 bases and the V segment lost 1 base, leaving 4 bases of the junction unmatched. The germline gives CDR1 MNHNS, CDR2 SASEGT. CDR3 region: CASSEGQGNPYEQYF. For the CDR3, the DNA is TGTGCCAGCAGTGAAGGACAGGGGAACCCCTACGAGCAGTACTTC.

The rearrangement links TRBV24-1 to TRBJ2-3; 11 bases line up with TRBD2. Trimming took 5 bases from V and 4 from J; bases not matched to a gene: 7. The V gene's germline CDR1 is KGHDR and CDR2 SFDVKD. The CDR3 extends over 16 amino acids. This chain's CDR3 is CATSGALAGGADTQYF. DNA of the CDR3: TGTGCCACCAGTGGCGCTCTAGCGGGAGGTGCAGATACGCAGTATTTT.

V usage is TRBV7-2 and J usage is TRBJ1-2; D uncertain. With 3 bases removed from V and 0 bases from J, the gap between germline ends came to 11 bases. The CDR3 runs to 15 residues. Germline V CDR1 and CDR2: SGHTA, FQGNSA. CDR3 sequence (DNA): TGTGCCAGCAGCTTTTCCCGGGAGGCTAACTATGGCTACACCTTC. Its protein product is CASSFSREANYGYTF.

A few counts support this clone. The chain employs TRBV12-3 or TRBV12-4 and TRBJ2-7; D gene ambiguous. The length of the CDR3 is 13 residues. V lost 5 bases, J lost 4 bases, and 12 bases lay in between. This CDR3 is CASSPPPGYEQYF. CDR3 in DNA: TGTGCCAGCAGTCCCCCCCCGGGTTACGAGCAGTACTTC.

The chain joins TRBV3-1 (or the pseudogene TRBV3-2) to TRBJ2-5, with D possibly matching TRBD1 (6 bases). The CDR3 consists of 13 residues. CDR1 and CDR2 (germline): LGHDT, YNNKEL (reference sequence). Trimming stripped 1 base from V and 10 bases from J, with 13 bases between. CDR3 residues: CASSQVGQGNQYF. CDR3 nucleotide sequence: TGTGCCAGCAGCCAAGTAGGCCAGGGGAACCAGTACTTC.

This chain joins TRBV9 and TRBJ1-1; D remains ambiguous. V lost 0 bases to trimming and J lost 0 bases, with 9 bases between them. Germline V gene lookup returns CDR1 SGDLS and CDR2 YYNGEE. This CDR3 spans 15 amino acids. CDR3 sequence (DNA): TGTGCCAGCAGCGTAGATCCGGGTTTGAACACTGAAGCTTTCTTT. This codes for CASSVDPGLNTEAFF.

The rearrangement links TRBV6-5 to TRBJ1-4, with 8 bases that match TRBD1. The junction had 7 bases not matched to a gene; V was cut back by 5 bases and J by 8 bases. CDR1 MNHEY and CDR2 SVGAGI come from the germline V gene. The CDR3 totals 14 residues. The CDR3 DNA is TGTGCCAGCAGTAGACAGGGGAGAGGGGAAAAACTGTTTTTT. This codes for CASSRQGRGEKLFF.